This T cell receptor (beta chain) was recovered during a study of human thymus T cells. Study-wide findings and caveats: Seemingly biased V and J gene usage marked thymic and blood repertoires. Thymic repertoires from unrelated individuals overlapped highly, related research reported.

Clones were sequenced by immunoSEQ multiplex PCR, and TCRdb holds only the in-frame ones, with some missing. The sample carries 60,000 to 75,000 clones, 85% to 95% recorded once. The study used thymus tissue resected during corrective heart surgery. Donation was from healthy Finnish infants who were having corrective surgery that addressed congenital heart defects. CDR3 length: 17 residues. Trimming stripped 2 bases from V and 2 bases from J, with 19 bases between. Germline loops: CDR1 MGHDK, CDR2 SYGVNS. This clone was detected only once. The target antigen is unknown. Sequencing was done on a sample of thymus tissue. This chain links TRBV25-1 with TRBJ2-7; D is possibly TRBD2 (5 bases). The receptor was isolated from a girl less than two years old with a congenital heart defect but otherwise immunologically healthy. The CDR3 nucleotides read TGTGCCAGCAGTGAAGGGAGCAATTTCCCTGGAACCTACGAGCAGTACTTC. Its protein product is CASSEGSNFPGTYEQYF.